A selection of T cell receptor beta chains follows, all from one sample in a study of Graves' ophthalmopathy and Graves' hyperthyroidism. TCRdb re-derived calls from the multiplex PCR reads in MiXCR, one entry per CDR3 protein. The data hold roughly 160,000 distinct CDR3 sequences, with under 45% observed a single time. The sample comprised peripheral blood. These receptors were collected from a man aged 25 to 40 with Graves' ophthalmopathy. Each CDR3 is given with its conserved first and last residue. The order of the fields is CDR3 length, V gene, D gene, CDR3 protein. D genes are given only for firm matches.

>16|TRBV6-5|.
CASNPGSSDWNGELFF
>13|TRBV5-1|.
CTSSLIAGDEQYF
>14|TRBV7-2|.
CASSPSLGANVLTF
>13|TRBV28|.
CASSYTLHYGYTF
>12|TRBV7-3|.
CASSFEFRTQYF
>14|TRBV20-1|.
CSAGGAEDGGIQYF
>13|TRBV6-5|TRBD1
CASGTDPSNGYTF
>15|TRBV19|TRBD1
CASSKRDRGGYEQYF
>13|TRBV6-1|.
CASSAEASYEQYF
>14|TRBV6-2/TRBV6-3|TRBD2
CASSGLDYSYEQYF
>17|TRBV28|TRBD1
CASSHRQGRGLDQPQHF
>16|TRBV12-3/TRBV12-4|.
CASSPPGPTAAYEQYF
>15|TRBV29-1|TRBD2
CSVPGLAGEIYEQYF
>15|TRBV27|.
CASSWTGGSSYEQYF
>17|TRBV7-2|.
CASSPSPGDRRNTEAFF